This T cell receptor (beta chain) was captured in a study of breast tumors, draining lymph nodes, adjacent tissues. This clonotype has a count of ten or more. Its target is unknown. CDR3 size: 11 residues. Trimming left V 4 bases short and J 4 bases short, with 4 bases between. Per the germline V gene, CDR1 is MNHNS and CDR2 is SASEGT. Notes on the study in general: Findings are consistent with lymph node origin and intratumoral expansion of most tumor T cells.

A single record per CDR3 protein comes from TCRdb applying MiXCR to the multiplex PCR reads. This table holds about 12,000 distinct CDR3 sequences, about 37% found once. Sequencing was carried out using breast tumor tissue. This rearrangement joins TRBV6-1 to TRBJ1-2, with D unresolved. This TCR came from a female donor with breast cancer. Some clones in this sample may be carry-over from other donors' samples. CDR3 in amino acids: CASSASYGYTF. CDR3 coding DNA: TGTGCCAGCAGTGCCAGCTATGGCTACACCTTC.